These 11 T cell receptor beta chains originate from one sample sequenced in a study of T cells after yellow fever vaccination. TCRdb re-analysed the 5' RACE reads in MiXCR, keeping a single row per CDR3 protein. The profile covers some 240,000 distinct CDR3 sequences, with approximately 3% appearing a single time and about 3% taken by the ten largest. The sequencing here drew on CD4+ T cells sorted from PBMCs, taken 10 days after the yellow fever booster vaccination. Receptor source: a man aged 18 to 29 who received the YFV17D yellow fever vaccine.

This clonotype was recorded at least ten times. The DNA of the CDR3 is TGTGCCAGCTCGAGACGAGACGGTAGCTCCTACAATGAGCAGTTCTTC. It is translated as CASSRRDGSSYNEQFF. The rearrangement joins TRBV18 to TRBJ2-1; D call uncertain. V was shortened by 6 bases and J by 0 bases, with 15 bases between the two germline ends. Germline V CDR1 and CDR2: KGHSH, LQKENI. The CDR3 spans 16 residues.

This clonotype has more than one count but fewer than ten. The genes are TRBV7-2 and TRBJ1-2; a possible D gene is TRBD1 (5 bases). CDR1 and CDR2 (germline): SGHTA, FQGNSA. The CDR3 covers 13 residues. Trimming left V 1 base short and J 6 bases short, with 9 bases between. CDR3 in DNA: TGTGCCAGCAGCTTAGTATCAGGGAATGGCTACACCTTC. This translates into CASSLVSGNGYTF.

This chain joins TRBV2 and TRBJ1-1, with D perhaps matching TRBD1 (5 bases). Germline CDR1 reads SNHLY; CDR2 reads FYNNEI. The CDR3 runs 14 residues. The V end lost 5 bases, the J end lost 1 base, and 11 bases lay between the germline ends. The CDR3 protein is CASSPLGGNTEAFF. In DNA form, the CDR3 reads TGTGCCAGCAGTCCGCTGGGGGGGAACACTGAAGCTTTCTTT.

This clonotype has a handful of counts. The V gene is TRBV11-2, the J gene TRBJ2-7, with D hard to call. Trimming took off 10 bases at V and 6 bases at J, with 13 bases between the two ends. Germline lookup yields CDR1 SGHAT and CDR2 FQNNGV. The CDR3 contains 11 residues. This CDR3 reads CAIDPIFEQYF. DNA for the CDR3: TGTGCCATCGACCCCATTTTCGAGCAGTACTTC.

This clonotype appeared many times. This chain uses TRBV2 with TRBJ1-1; maybe TRBD1 (6 bases). Germline V gene sequence: CDR1 SNHLY, CDR2 FYNNEI. V was pared by 5 bases and J by 4 bases, with 17 bases between. The CDR3 covers 15 residues. The DNA of the CDR3 is TGTGCCAGCAGTCGACGGGGAGGGGGGGTCACTGAAGCTTTCTTT. This encodes CASSRRGGGVTEAFF.

The V gene is TRBV7-9, the J gene TRBJ2-2, with a possible D match to TRBD2 (6 bases). The germline gives CDR1 SEHNR, CDR2 FQNEAQ (reference sequence). The germline V and J ends were trimmed by 4 bases and 0 bases, with 9 bases remaining between them. The CDR3 loop spans 15 amino acids. The CDR3 sequence is CASSSTRTNTGELFF. DNA for the CDR3: TGTGCCAGCAGCTCGACTAGGACGAACACCGGGGAGCTGTTTTTT.

This clonotype came up many times. The V call is TRBV5-1, the J call TRBJ1-3, with D perhaps matching TRBD1 (5 bases). Germline lookup yields CDR1 SGHRS and CDR2 YFSETQ. The CDR3 runs to 15 residues. Trimming removed 0 bases at V and 4 bases at J, with 11 bases between. CDR3 bases: TGCGCCAGCAGCTTGGTGGGACCTCGCGGAAACACCATATATTTT. Its translation is CASSLVGPRGNTIYF.

This clonotype was detected many times. V and J are TRBV7-8 and TRBJ1-1; TRBD1 might be the D (6 bases). This CDR3 is 13 amino acids long. The V end lost 0 bases, the J end lost 10 bases, and 12 bases lay between the germline ends. The germline V gene has CDR1 SGHVS and CDR2 FQNEAQ. The CDR3 loop is CASSLAGGHGAFF. CDR3 DNA: TGTGCCAGCAGCTTAGCGGGGGGGCATGGAGCTTTCTTT.

This clonotype has at least ten counts. The chain joins TRBV5-1 to TRBJ1-2, with 12 positions matching TRBD1. V lost 4 bases to trimming and J lost 3 bases; unmatched junction nucleotides: 10. The CDR3 is 17 amino acids. Germline V gene lookup returns CDR1 SGHRS and CDR2 YFSETQ. CDR3 amino acids: CASSEGQGAVLYYGYTF. CDR3 bases: TGCGCCAGCAGCGAGGGACAGGGGGCCGTACTCTACTATGGCTACACCTTC.

This clonotype showed up just a few times. This rearrangement joins TRBV20-1 to TRBJ1-5; 8 bases align to TRBD1. This CDR3 has 15 amino acids. Per germline, CDR1 DFQATT and CDR2 SNEGSKA (reference sequence). V trimming: 3 bases; J trimming: 7 bases; junction bases outside the gene matches: 11. The CDR3 protein is CSASSPRGPEQPQHF. CDR3 nucleotides: TGCAGTGCTAGTAGTCCCAGGGGGCCGGAGCAGCCCCAGCATTTT.

This clonotype was recorded at least ten times. The chain couples TRBV20-1 to TRBJ2-7; D unclear. There are 14 residues in the CDR3. In germline, CDR1 is DFQATT, CDR2 SNEGSKA (reference sequence). The V end lost 6 bases, the J end lost 5 bases, and 20 bases lay between the germline ends. The DNA for the CDR3 is TGCAGTGCGACGCCCCCCCTGGTAGGCCACGAGCAGTACTTC. Residues: CSATPPLVGHEQYF.